Below, 9 T cell receptor beta chains from the same sample are listed, as sequenced in a study of blood T cell repertoires in COVID-19. This table comes from immunoSEQ multiplex PCR, and its TCRdb copy is limited to in-frame clones, with some not included. The sample has 35,000 to 40,000 clones; roughly 80% are singletons. The sample consisted of peripheral blood. These receptors originate from a man in his sixties with COVID-19, enrolled during active disease.

The rearrangement links TRBV25-1 to TRBJ1-2; 9 positions match TRBD1. This CDR3 has 18 amino acids. CDR1 and CDR2 (germline): MGHDK, SYGVNS. J gave up 7 bases and V 5 bases, and 20 bases lay outside the gene matches. CDR3 protein: CASSPNAPGTGLSVGYTF. CDR3 nucleotides: TGTGCCAGCAGTCCCAACGCCCCCGGGACAGGGCTTTCTGTTGGCTACACCTTC.

The rearrangement joins TRBV4-2 to TRBJ2-7; tentatively, D is TRBD2 (6 bases). V was cut by 0 bases and J by 2 bases, with 14 bases left in between. In germline, CDR1 is LGHNA, CDR2 YNFKEQ. The CDR3 loop spans 16 amino acids. CDR3 sequence (DNA): TGTGCCAGCAGCCAAGAAGTAGTGGGCGGGGCCTACGAGCAGTACTTC. It is translated as CASSQEVVGGAYEQYF.

The chain combines TRBV2 with TRBJ1-1; perhaps TRBD1 as D (6 bases). The germline gives CDR1 SNHLY, CDR2 FYNNEI. V lost 2 bases, J lost 5 bases, and 6 bases lay in between. This CDR3 has 12 amino acids. This chain's CDR3 is CASSETGTEAFF. The DNA of the CDR3 is TGTGCCAGCAGTGAAACAGGGACTGAAGCTTTCTTT.

V and J are TRBV5-1 and TRBJ2-7, with 7 bases that match TRBD2. CDR1 and CDR2 from the germline V gene are SGHRS and YFSETQ. This CDR3 is 14 amino acids long. V lost 4 bases and J lost 2; bases outside the gene matches: 6. The CDR3 sequence is CASSPTSLTYEQYF. The CDR3 nucleotides are TGCGCCAGCAGCCCGACTAGCCTTACCTACGAGCAGTACTTC.

CDR3 loop: CASSPGTEYGYTF. The CDR3 coding sequence is TGTGCCAGCAGTCCTGGGACAGAGTATGGCTACACCTTC. This sequence joins TRBV2 and TRBJ1-2; 7 nucleotides align to TRBD1. V lost 5 bases, J lost 5 bases, and 5 bases stayed unmatched. Germline CDR1 SNHLY, CDR2 FYNNEI. This CDR3 spans 13 amino acids.

This clone was detected only a few times. The chain links TRBV18 to TRBJ1-2; TRBD1 might be the D (5 bases). Deletions cut 3 bases from V and 2 bases from J, with 10 bases between. CDR1 is KGHSH and CDR2 is LQKENI in the germline V gene. The CDR3 length is 14 residues. The CDR3 loop is CASSPERQNYGYTF. CDR3 coding DNA: TGTGCCAGCTCACCGGAGCGACAGAACTATGGCTACACCTTC. Supplemented by reference TRBV18 and TRBJ1-2, the full variable domain reads NAGVMQNPRHLVRRRGQEARLRCSPMKGHSHVYWYRQLPEEGLKFMVYLQKENIIDESGMPKERFSAEFPKEGPSILRIQQVVRGDSAAYFCASSPERQNYGYTFGSGTRLTVV.

V and J are TRBV30 and TRBJ1-2; 7 positions match TRBD1. The CDR3 sequence is 14 residues long. V was clipped by 4 bases and J by 7 bases; unmatched bases: 12. Germline values: CDR1 GTSNPN, CDR2 SVGIG (reference sequence). CDR3 region: CAWTPDRVRGGYTF. As DNA, the CDR3 is TGTGCCTGGACTCCAGACAGGGTGAGGGGTGGCTACACCTTC.

The chain is built from TRBV10-2 and TRBJ2-7; D perhaps matches TRBD2 (5 bases). CDR1 is WSHSY, CDR2 SAAADI, per germline. The CDR3 contains 15 residues. Trimming left V 2 bases short and J 3 bases short, with 14 bases between. The CDR3 spells CASSEEGTAFYEQYF. In nucleotides, the CDR3 is TGCGCCAGCAGTGAGGAGGGAACAGCCTTCTACGAGCAGTACTTC.

This clone was detected a few times. The CDR3 loop reads CASSLWTGPSREQYF. As DNA, the CDR3 is TGTGCCAGCAGTCTCTGGACAGGCCCTTCAAGGGAGCAGTACTTC. The chain recombines TRBV28 with TRBJ2-7; 7 bases fit TRBD1. CDR1 and CDR2 (germline): MDHEN, SYDVKM. There are 15 residues in the CDR3. The V gene end was trimmed by 5 bases and the J gene end by 7 bases; junction bases not matched to a gene: 14.